This T cell receptor (beta chain) was recovered during a study of technical replicates of blood from four donors. TCRdb's table, derived via immunoSEQ multiplex PCR, lists solely in-frame clones and lacks some. The data show 45,000 to 60,000 clones, 91% seen once. V was pared by 5 bases and J by 0 bases, with 14 bases between. Germline V gene lookup returns CDR1 SGHVS and CDR2 FQNEAQ. CDR3 length: 16 amino acids. The genes are TRBV7-8 and TRBJ1-3; D uncertain. The specimen was PBMCs. The receptor was derived from a human donor in good health. Some clones in this sample may be carry-over from other donors' samples. CDR3 loop: CASSPRSQNSGNTIYF. CDR3 bases: TGTGCCAGCAGCCCAAGGAGTCAGAACTCTGGAAACACCATATATTTT.